The source of this T cell receptor (beta chain) is a study of metastatic and nonmetastatic thyroid tumors (TCRdb year 2020). Regarding the complete study: Repertoires from peripheral blood and from tumor or nodule tissue samples of malignant and benign thyroid patients were compared. The investigation overall reported the following: TCR beta diversity was reported as significantly higher in malignant tumors than in benign nodules, in both blood and tumor samples.

Turning to this clone: Its antigen is still unknown. There are no base qualities to consult, and no much larger clone falls within one base.

No patient had received any treatment before thyroid surgery. Patient clinical samples collected from the early 2010s to the late 2010s were retrospectively analysed using T-cell receptor beta sequencing. V is cut back by 3 bases and J by 3 bases, with 13 bases in the junction unmatched. Inclusive of the bounding cysteine and phenylalanine, the CDR3 is 19 residues long. Only the CDR3 region is kept as DNA, spanning 57 bases read in frame from base 1. CDR1 and CDR2 were assigned from the germline V gene as KGHSH and LQKENI. Library generation was performed with PCR. The instrument was an Illumina HiSeq 4000. High-throughput sequencing was used to profile the TCR beta-chain CDR3 region of each patient. The original pipeline was this. CDR3 differences across clinicopathological groups were used to build a classifier for discriminating distant-metastatic papillary thyroid cancer patients. The Shannon index was used to assess repertoire diversity, and the Morisita-Horn index was used to assess tumor-blood repertoire similarity. Using fastp trimming at Q25 and MiXCR clonotype assembly, TCRdb reanalyzed the public sequencing data and kept in-frame beta chains. The V and J calls reflect TCRdb's pipeline rather than the authors' work. The sample data list about 16,000 clones, and about 31% of these were observed just once. The top ten clonotypes cover 10% to 15% of the sample.

Sequenced input: tumor tissue. Recombination connected TRBV18 to TRBJ2-1; 11 bases in the middle match TRBD2. This clonotype originated in a male donor with papillary thyroid cancer or a benign thyroid nodule (not recorded which). Some clones in this sample may be carry-over from other donors' samples. The CDR3 in this case is CASSPGTSGSGPRYNEQFF. The DNA sequence is TGTGCCAGCTCACCTGGGACTAGCGGCTCAGGGCCCCGCTACAATGAGCAGTTCTTC.